Each of the 8 T cell receptor beta chains below was sequenced from the same sample in a study of OX40 agonist ivuxolimab in advanced cancers. Measured with immunoSEQ multiplex PCR; TCRdb has only the in-frame clones, and not every one. This sample has roughly 67,000 clones, with around nine tenths found just once. Specimen: CD4+ or CD8+ T cells sorted from blood, collected in a trial of the OX40 agonist ivuxolimab. The origin of the receptors is an adult with an advanced solid tumor such as melanoma, head and neck, liver or kidney cancer.

The rearrangement joins TRBV30 to TRBJ2-1, with 7 bases fitting TRBD2. Germline CDR1 and CDR2: GTSNPN and SVGIG (reference sequence). The CDR3 is 13 amino acids. J was trimmed by 2 bases and V by 5 bases; bases with no gene match: 3. The CDR3 spells CAWASGPYNEQFF. CDR3 sequence (DNA): TGTGCCTGGGCTAGCGGCCCCTACAATGAGCAGTTCTTC.

The gene calls are TRBV19 and TRBJ2-3, with 9 bases identical to TRBD2. V was clipped by 4 bases and J by 6 bases; unmatched bases: 5. CDR3 length: 14 residues. Germline CDR1 LNHDA, CDR2 SQIVND (reference sequence). The CDR3 loop is CASSSGRAKDTQYF. The DNA for the CDR3 is TGTGCCAGTAGTAGCGGGAGGGCCAAGGATACGCAGTATTTT.

The rearrangement joins TRBV28 to TRBJ1-1; 9 nucleotides agree with TRBD1. V was pared by 2 bases and J by 10 bases, with 5 bases of the junction left unmatched. The CDR3 covers 13 residues. CDR1 and CDR2 (germline): MDHEN, SYDVKM. The CDR3 region is CASSLGTGITAFF. CDR3 nucleotide sequence: TGTGCCAGCAGTTTAGGGACAGGGATTACAGCTTTCTTT.

The rearrangement uses TRBV6-6 and TRBJ1-1; D gene uncertain. Between the trimmed V and J ends, which lost 7 bases and 4 bases, there was a span of 16 bases. CDR3 length equals 14 residues. The germline V gene encodes CDR1 MNHNY and CDR2 SVGAGI (reference sequence). Here the CDR3 reads CASTKPGVGTEAFF. The CDR3 DNA reads as TGTGCCAGCACCAAACCCGGGGTTGGCACTGAAGCTTTCTTT.

J is TRBJ2-1 and V is TRBV5-1; D remains ambiguous. This CDR3 has 11 residues. V was clipped by 4 bases and J by 8 bases, with 7 bases between them. CDR1 SGHRS and CDR2 YFSETQ come from the germline V gene. The CDR3 sequence is CASSLRDEQFF. CDR3 bases: TGCGCCAGCAGCCTCCGCGATGAGCAGTTCTTC.

V gene TRBV20-1 combines with J gene TRBJ1-2; a weak D match, TRBD1 (5 bases). V was clipped by 5 bases and J by 6 bases, with 10 bases between them. This CDR3 region has 11 residues. In germline, CDR1 is DFQATT, CDR2 SNEGSKA (reference sequence). This CDR3 reads CSAGGGNGYTF. The CDR3 DNA reads as TGCAGTGCTGGGGGGGGAAATGGCTACACCTTC.

V gene TRBV7-3 combines with J gene TRBJ2-3; D is undetermined. The CDR3 is made up of 15 amino acids. Germline CDR1 and CDR2: SGHTA and FQGTGA. Trimming cost V 2 bases and J 4 bases, with 13 bases left between them. The CDR3 nucleotides are TGTGCCAGCAGCTTATGGTCTCTGGGGTCAGATACGCAGTATTTT. Its protein product is CASSLWSLGSDTQYF.

This chain's CDR3 is CASSPPPNRVPYGYTF. CDR3 nucleotide sequence: TGTGCCAGCTCACCACCACCGAACAGGGTTCCCTATGGCTACACCTTC. The chain joins TRBV18 to TRBJ1-2; weak D call: TRBD1 (6 bases). CDR3 length equals 16 residues. V shed 0 bases and J shed 4 bases, with 15 bases lying between them. Germline-derived CDR1 and CDR2 are KGHSH and LQKENI.